This T cell receptor (beta chain) was sequenced for a study of CXCR3-negative and CXCR3-positive naive CD8 T cells. Overall study: The study obtained 140 million or so TRB reads, about 1.5 +/- 0.3 million per library. Study-wide results and caveats: A higher hydrophobicity marked the TRB CDR3s of CXCR3-positive naive cells versus CXCR3-negative naive cells.

Preparation of TRB cDNA libraries relied on 5' RACE carrying UMI labels. Using the 5' RACE reads, TCRdb records one entry per CDR3 protein without DNA. This sample's table has 20,000 to 25,000 distinct CDR3 sequences. A CD45RO-CCR7+CD27+CD95- profile was what naive CD8+ T cells displayed. About this clonotype: Its antigen is not known.

There are 16 residues in the CDR3. Germline V gene data show CDR1 as KGHSH and CDR2 as LQKENI. This chain uses TRBV18 with TRBJ1-3. This TCR was recovered from a human donor in good health. Some clones in this sample may be carry-over from other donors' samples. The specimen was naive CXCR3- CD8+ T cells from blood. Sample subset: CD45RO-CCR7+CD27+CD95- naive CD8+ T cells lacking CXCR3 (TNR3-). This CDR3 is CASSPPPLASGNTIYF.